The sequence of this T cell receptor beta chain was determined in a study of T cell responses to AZD1222 COVID-19 vaccine. Study-wide background: The study pooled second doses at about 4 or about 12 weeks.

Here immunoSEQ multiplex PCR was the method, and the copy in TCRdb shows in-frame clones only, minus some. The repertoire includes more than 110,000 clones, approximately 94% of them detected once, and approximately 9% sits in the top ten. Looked up from germline, CDR1 is MNHNY and CDR2 is SVGAGI (reference sequence). V was pared by 7 bases and J by 3 bases, with 4 bases between. The CDR3 length is 11 residues. General study points: Spike was spanned by vaccine-associated CD4 TCRs, with dominance at 160-218 and 743-854. Repertoire collection took place solely once the T cell response had peaked.

To note about this clone: The antigen remains undetermined.

Sequenced material: peripheral blood, taken on day 0 of AZD1222 vaccination. V usage is TRBV6-6 and J usage is TRBJ2-1; D unresolved. The TCR sequence derives from an adult in good health. The CDR3 loop reads CASKGYNEQFF. The CDR3 coding sequence is TGTGCCAGCAAGGGCTACAATGAGCAGTTCTTC.